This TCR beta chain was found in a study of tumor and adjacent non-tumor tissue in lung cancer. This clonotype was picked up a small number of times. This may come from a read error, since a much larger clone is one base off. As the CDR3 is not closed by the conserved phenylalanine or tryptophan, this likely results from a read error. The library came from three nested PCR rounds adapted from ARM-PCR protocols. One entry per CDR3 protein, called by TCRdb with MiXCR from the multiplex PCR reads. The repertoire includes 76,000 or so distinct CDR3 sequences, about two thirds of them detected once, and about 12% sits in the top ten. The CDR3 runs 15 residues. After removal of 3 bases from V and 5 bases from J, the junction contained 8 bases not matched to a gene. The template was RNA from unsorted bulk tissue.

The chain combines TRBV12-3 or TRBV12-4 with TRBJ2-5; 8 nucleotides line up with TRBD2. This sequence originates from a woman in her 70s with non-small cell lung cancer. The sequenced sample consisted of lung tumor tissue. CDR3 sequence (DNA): TGTGCCAGCAGTTTGACGGGAGGGCCAAAGGAGACCCAGTACTCC. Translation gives CASSLTGGPKETQYS.